The 15 T cell receptor beta chains below all came from one sample that was sequenced in a study of monozygotic twins with inflammatory bowel disease. TCRdb reworked the 5' RACE reads into one entry per CDR3 protein, no DNA. Its table lists about 110,000 distinct CDR3 sequences. The sample consisted of blood. These receptors all stem from a human donor with ulcerative colitis or Crohn's disease, or a healthy co-twin of an affected twin (not recorded which).

The V call is TRBV7-3, the J call TRBJ2-3; TCRdb calls TRBD1, which cannot be checked without DNA. CDR1 and CDR2 from the germline V gene are SGHTA and FQGTGA. CDR3 size: 16 residues. The CDR3 loop is CASSLTPGGWTDTQYF.

The chain combines TRBV28 with TRBJ2-5; with no DNA, the TCRdb D assignment of TRBD1 cannot be verified. The germline CDR1 and CDR2 sequences are MDHEN and SYDVKM. The CDR3 totals 15 residues. CDR3 in amino acids: CASRAGGDSQETQYF.

This chain connects TRBV10-2 to TRBJ1-1. CDR1 and CDR2 (germline): WSHSY, SAAADI. This CDR3 contains 14 residues. CDR3 amino acids: CASSERGEVTEAFF.

The CDR3 is CATRIEGAGSPLHF. The rearrangement joins TRBV28 to TRBJ1-6; the D call of TRBD1 rests on TCRdb alone, since no DNA is present to check it. Germline CDR1 and CDR2: MDHEN and SYDVKM. This CDR3 comprises 14 residues.

V and J are TRBV5-1 and TRBJ2-7; TCRdb designates TRBD1, a call that cannot be tested without DNA. Germline CDR1 and CDR2: SGHRS and YFSETQ. The CDR3 covers 15 residues. The CDR3 protein is CASSWVQGSAYEQYF.

V and J are TRBV7-2 and TRBJ2-3; TCRdb's D call, TRBD1, is unchecked because there is no DNA. The CDR3 totals 17 residues. Germline lookup yields CDR1 SGHTA and CDR2 FQGNSA. This CDR3 reads CASSFTGLSSSTDTQYF. The variable domain in full, with the rest retrieved from reference TRBV7-2 and TRBJ2-3, is GAGVSQSPSNKVTEKGKDVELRCDPISGHTALYWYRQSLGQGLEFLIYFQGNSAPDKSGLPSDRFSAERTGGSVSTLTIQRTQQEDSAVYLCASSFTGLSSSTDTQYFGPGTRLTVL.

V usage is TRBV28 and J usage is TRBJ1-4; with no DNA, the TCRdb D assignment of TRBD1 cannot be verified. This CDR3 spans 15 amino acids. CDR1 and CDR2 from the germline V gene are MDHEN and SYDVKM. Here the CDR3 reads CASRNLGVDNEKLFF. The variable domain in full, completed from reference TRBV28 and TRBJ1-4, reads DVKVTQSSRYLVKRTGEKVFLECVQDMDHENMFWYRQDPGLGLRLIYFSYDVKMKEKGDIPEGYSVSREKKERFSLILESASTNQTSMYLCASRNLGVDNEKLFFGSGTQLSVL.

The gene calls are TRBV20-1 and TRBJ1-5; TCRdb selects TRBD1, and the lack of DNA leaves this call unchecked. The CDR3 totals 16 residues. Germline assignment: CDR1 DFQATT and CDR2 SNEGSKA (reference sequence). The CDR3 loop reads CSAPNRGGPINQPQHF.

V is TRBV28 and J is TRBJ2-4; there is no DNA to check the TCRdb D call of TRBD2. Germline values: CDR1 MDHEN, CDR2 SYDVKM. The CDR3 has 15 amino acids. CDR3 in amino acids: CASSPTEVAKNIQYF.

The chain employs TRBV18 and TRBJ1-3. This CDR3 is built from 16 residues. Looked up from germline, CDR1 is KGHSH and CDR2 is LQKENI. The CDR3 sequence is CASSPPGFSSGNTIYF.

The chain has TRBV9 and TRBJ2-7. Germline CDR1 is SGDLS and CDR2 is YYNGEE. The CDR3 loop spans 14 amino acids. CDR3 in amino acids: CASSIGGDASEQYF.

The gene calls are TRBV7-8 and TRBJ2-6; no DNA is available, so the TRBD1 call from TCRdb remains unchecked. The CDR3 runs to 20 residues. In germline, CDR1 is SGHVS, CDR2 FQNEAQ. The CDR3 spells CASSLLVQGGGDSGANVLTF. Full variable domain (remainder filled in from reference TRBV7-8 and TRBJ2-6): GAGVSQSPRYKVAKRGQDVALRCDPISGHVSLFWYQQALGQGPEFLTYFQNEAQLDKSGLPSDRFFAERPEGSVSTLKIQRTQQEDSAVYLCASSLLVQGGGDSGANVLTFGAGSRLTVL.

The chain combines TRBV12-3 or TRBV12-4 with TRBJ2-2; TCRdb proposes TRBD1, but this gene call is untestable without DNA. The CDR3 is 14 amino acids. The chain's CDR3 is CASSSDRVGGELFF.

The gene calls are TRBV5-1 and TRBJ2-3; TCRdb's D call of TRBD1 is untestable without DNA. CDR1 is SGHRS and CDR2 is YFSETQ in the germline V gene. This CDR3 spans 16 amino acids. The CDR3 is CASSLVGTRYTDTQYF.

The V gene is TRBV18, the J gene TRBJ1-1. Per the germline V gene, CDR1 is KGHSH and CDR2 is LQKENI. The CDR3 is 12 residues long. The CDR3 sequence is CASSPGDTEAFF.